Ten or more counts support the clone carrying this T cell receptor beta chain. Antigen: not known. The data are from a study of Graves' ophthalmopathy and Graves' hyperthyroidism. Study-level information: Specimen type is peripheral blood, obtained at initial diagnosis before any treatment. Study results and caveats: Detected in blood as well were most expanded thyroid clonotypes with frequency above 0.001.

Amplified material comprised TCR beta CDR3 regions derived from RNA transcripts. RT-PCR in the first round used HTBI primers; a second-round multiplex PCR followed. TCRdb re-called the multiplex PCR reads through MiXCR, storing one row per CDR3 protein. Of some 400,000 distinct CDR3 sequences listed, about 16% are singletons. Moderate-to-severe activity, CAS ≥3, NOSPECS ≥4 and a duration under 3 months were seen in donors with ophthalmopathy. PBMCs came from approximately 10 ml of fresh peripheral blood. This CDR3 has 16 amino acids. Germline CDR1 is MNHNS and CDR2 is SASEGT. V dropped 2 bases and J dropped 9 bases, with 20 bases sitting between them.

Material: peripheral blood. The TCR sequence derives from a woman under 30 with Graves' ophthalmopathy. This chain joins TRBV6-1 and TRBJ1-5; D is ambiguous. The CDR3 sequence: CASSEIPVTVQGPQHF. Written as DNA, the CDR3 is TGTGCCAGCAGTGAAATCCCGGTAACGGTTCAAGGGCCCCAGCATTTT.